Listed here is a single T cell receptor beta chain. These data originate in a study of T cell changes during pregnancy in multiple sclerosis. Clones were sequenced by immunoSEQ multiplex PCR, and TCRdb holds only the in-frame ones, with some missing. This sample has 85,000 to 100,000 clones; 80% to 95% occur once, and the top ten carry around 0.93%. Trimming removed 5 bases at V and 6 bases at J, with 14 bases between. The CDR3 has 14 residues. Germline CDR1 reads LNHDA; CDR2 reads SQIVND (reference sequence). V is TRBV19 and J is TRBJ2-1; TRBD2 might be the D (5 bases). The sample here was peripheral blood, taken before pregnancy. The clonotype originates from a female donor with multiple sclerosis, enrolled in a pregnancy study. The CDR3 sequence is CASSPGLRGNEQFF. The CDR3 region has the DNA TGTGCCAGTAGTCCTGGACTCCGGGGCAATGAGCAGTTCTTC.